The subject of this entry is one TCR beta chain. TCRdb's copy holds only in-frame clones and misses some; the assay was immunoSEQ multiplex PCR. The profile covers about 81,000 clones, with under 97% appearing a single time and more than 0.35% taken by the ten largest. The sample is drawn from a study of technical replicates of blood from several donors. The material sequenced was T cells isolated from PBMCs. This TCR came from a human donor in good health.

In DNA form, the CDR3 reads TGTGCCAGTAGTATAGGATTTCCGGCTAGTTATTCCTACGAGCAGTACTTC. Its protein is CASSIGFPASYSYEQYF. V is TRBV19 and J is TRBJ2-7; no clear D gene. This CDR3 contains 17 residues. Looked up from germline, CDR1 is LNHDA and CDR2 is SQIVND (reference sequence). Trimming took 1 base from V and 1 from J, leaving 17 bases between them.